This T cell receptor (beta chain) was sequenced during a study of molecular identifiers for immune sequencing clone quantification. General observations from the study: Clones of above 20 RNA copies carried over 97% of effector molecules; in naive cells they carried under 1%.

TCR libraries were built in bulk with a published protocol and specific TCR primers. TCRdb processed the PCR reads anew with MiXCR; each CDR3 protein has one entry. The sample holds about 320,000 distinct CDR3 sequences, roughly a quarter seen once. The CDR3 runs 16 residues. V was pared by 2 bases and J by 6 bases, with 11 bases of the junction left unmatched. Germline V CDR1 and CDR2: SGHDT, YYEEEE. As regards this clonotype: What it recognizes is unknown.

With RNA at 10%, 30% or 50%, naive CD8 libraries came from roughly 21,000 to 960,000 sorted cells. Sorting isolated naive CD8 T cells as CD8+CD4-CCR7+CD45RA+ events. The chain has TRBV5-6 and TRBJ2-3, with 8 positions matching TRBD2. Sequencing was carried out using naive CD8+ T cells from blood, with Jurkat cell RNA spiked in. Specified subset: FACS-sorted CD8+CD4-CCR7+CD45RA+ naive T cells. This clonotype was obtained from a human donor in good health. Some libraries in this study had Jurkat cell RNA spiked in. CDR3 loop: CASSLGAGLDRDTQYF. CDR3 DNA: TGTGCCAGCAGCTTAGGAGCGGGACTAGACAGGGATACGCAGTATTTT.